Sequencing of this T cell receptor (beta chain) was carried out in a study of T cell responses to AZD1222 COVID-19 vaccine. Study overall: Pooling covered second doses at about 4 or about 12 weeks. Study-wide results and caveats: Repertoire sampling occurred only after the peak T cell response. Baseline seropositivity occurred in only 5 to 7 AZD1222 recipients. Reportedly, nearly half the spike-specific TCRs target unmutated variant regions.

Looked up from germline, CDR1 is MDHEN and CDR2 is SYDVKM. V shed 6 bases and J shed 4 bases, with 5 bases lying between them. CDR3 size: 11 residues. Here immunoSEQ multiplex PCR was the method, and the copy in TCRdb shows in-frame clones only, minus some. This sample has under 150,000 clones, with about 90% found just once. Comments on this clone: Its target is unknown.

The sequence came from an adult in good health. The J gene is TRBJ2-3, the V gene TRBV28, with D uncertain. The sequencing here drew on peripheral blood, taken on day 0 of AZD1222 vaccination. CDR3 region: CASRLSDTQYF. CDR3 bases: TGTGCCAGCAGGCTGTCAGATACGCAGTATTTT. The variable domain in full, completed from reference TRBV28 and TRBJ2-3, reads DVKVTQSSRYLVKRTGEKVFLECVQDMDHENMFWYRQDPGLGLRLIYFSYDVKMKEKGDIPEGYSVSREKKERFSLILESASTNQTSMYLCASRLSDTQYFGPGTRLTVL.